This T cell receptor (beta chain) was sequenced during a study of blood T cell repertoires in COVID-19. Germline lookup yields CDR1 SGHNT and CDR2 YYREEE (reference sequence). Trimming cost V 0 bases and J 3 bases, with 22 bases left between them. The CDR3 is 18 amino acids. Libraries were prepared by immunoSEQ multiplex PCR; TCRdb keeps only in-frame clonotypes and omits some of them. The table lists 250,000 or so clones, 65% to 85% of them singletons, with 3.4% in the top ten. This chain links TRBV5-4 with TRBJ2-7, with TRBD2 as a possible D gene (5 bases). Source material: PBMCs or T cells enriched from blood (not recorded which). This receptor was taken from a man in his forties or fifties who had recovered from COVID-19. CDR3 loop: CASSLGVGTRTVIYEQYF. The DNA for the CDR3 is TGTGCCAGCAGCTTGGGGGTAGGTACTAGGACGGTCATCTACGAGCAGTACTTC. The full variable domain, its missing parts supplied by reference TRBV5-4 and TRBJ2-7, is ETGVTQSPTHLIKTRGQQVTLRCSSQSGHNTVSWYQQALGQGPQFIFQYYREEENGRGNFPPRFSGLQFPNYSSELNVNALELDDSALYLCASSLGVGTRTVIYEQYFGPGTRLTVT.